This T cell receptor (beta chain) was documented in a study of T cells after posttransplantation cyclophosphamide. Findings and limits, study-wide: Donor CD8+ memory clones often dominated recipient blood repertoires at later times. TRB overlap between skin or GI tissue T cells and blood was limited. TRB clonality was highly associated with recipient CMV seropositivity and reactivation.

In regard to this clone: What it recognizes is unknown. The same CDR3 is also encoded by other DNA sequences in this sample.

Germline V gives CDR1 SNHLY, CDR2 FYNNEI. V was pared by 5 bases and J by 7 bases, with 7 bases of the junction left unmatched. The CDR3 has 15 residues. Sampled 1 year posttransplant, controls received myeloablative marrow transplants, methotrexate and a calcineurin inhibitor. Sequencing used immunoSEQ multiplex PCR; TCRdb keeps in-frame clones, though not all of them. The sample gives tens of thousands of clones, 89% of which show up once; approximately 8% is in the top ten. This TCR derives from a female patient aged 45 to 65 who received an allogeneic stem cell transplant from an unrelated donor, was CMV-positive, and had chronic GVHD only. Some T cells may have come from the graft donor. This chain links TRBV2 with TRBJ2-7; 14 bases are shared with TRBD2. Sequencing used PBMCs, obtained after an allogeneic stem cell transplant with a calcineurin inhibitor and methotrexate. The CDR3 nucleotides are TGTGCCAGCAGTTACGCGGGACTAGCGGGAGTGGAGCAGTACTTC. This translates into CASSYAGLAGVEQYF.